Listed here are 4 T cell receptor beta chains from one sample, sequenced in a study of T-cell memory formation after mild COVID-19. Using its own MiXCR run on the 5' RACE reads, TCRdb lists one record per CDR3 protein. The table includes about 350,000 distinct CDR3 sequences, roughly an eighth detected once. Material for sequencing was PBMCs or a T cell subset sorted from them (not recorded which). The source of these receptors is a man aged 18 to 30 who had mild COVID-19 (a few samples of this study predate the infection). Cell type and time point are not known.

This clonotype was picked up many times. This sequence joins TRBV6-5 and TRBJ2-7, with TRBD2 matching 10 bases. V gave up 11 bases and J gave up 4 bases; unmatched junction bases: 11. Per germline, CDR1 MNHEY and CDR2 SVGAGI. CDR3 length equals 14 residues. In DNA, the CDR3 is TGTGCCGCTCGGCCGGGACTAGCGTTTTACGAGCAGTACTTC. It codes for CAARPGLAFYEQYF.

The chain's CDR3 is CASSLGRTSGETQYF. The CDR3 DNA reads TGTGCCAGCAGCTTAGGAAGGACTAGCGGGGAGACCCAGTACTTC. This chain joins TRBV7-9 and TRBJ2-5; 11 bases are a match to TRBD2. The germline CDR1 and CDR2 sequences are SEHNR and FQNEAQ (reference sequence). This CDR3 has 15 amino acids. Trimming at V came to 1 base and at J to 5 bases, leaving 3 bases not matched to a gene.

This clonotype has at least ten counts. V usage is TRBV4-2 and J usage is TRBJ2-1; 10 positions agree with TRBD2. Unmatched junction bases numbered 3, after V lost 1 base and J lost 3 bases. Germline lookup yields CDR1 LGHNA and CDR2 YNFKEQ. The CDR3 loop spans 16 amino acids. Written as DNA, the CDR3 is TGTGCCAGCAGCCAAGCAGCGGGGGGGCTCTACAATGAGCAGTTCTTC. This gives the protein CASSQAAGGLYNEQFF.

This clonotype was observed a few times. At one of its ends the junction is not consistent with the germline gene, which may arise from a read error. The chain couples TRBV6-5 to TRBJ1-1; weak D call: TRBD1 (5 bases). CDR3 length: 15 residues. Germline lookup yields CDR1 MNHEY and CDR2 SVGAGI. CDR3 protein: CASSYTTAMNTEAFF. The CDR3 DNA sequence: TGTGCCAGCAGTTACACGACAGCTATGAACACCGAAGCTTTCTTT.